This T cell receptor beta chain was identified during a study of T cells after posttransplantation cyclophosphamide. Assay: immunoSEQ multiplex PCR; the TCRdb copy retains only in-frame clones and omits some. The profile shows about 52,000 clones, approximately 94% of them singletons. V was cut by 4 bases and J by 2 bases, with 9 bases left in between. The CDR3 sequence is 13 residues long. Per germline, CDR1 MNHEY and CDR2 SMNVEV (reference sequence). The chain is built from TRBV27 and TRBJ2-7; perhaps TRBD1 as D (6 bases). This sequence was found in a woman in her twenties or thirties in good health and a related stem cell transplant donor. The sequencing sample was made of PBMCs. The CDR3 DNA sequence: TGTGCCAGCAGTTCCAGGGGCCCCTACGAGCAGTACTTC. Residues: CASSSRGPYEQYF.